The 21 T cell receptor beta chains in this list originate from one sample, sequenced in a study of shared clonotypes between healthy human individuals. The naive CD8 subset, CD45RO-negative cells positively selected for CCR7, excluded terminally differentiated effector memory CD45RA+ cells. Assay used: immunoSEQ multiplex PCR; TCRdb lists only in-frame clones, some missing. This sample has roughly 2 million clones, with about 95% found just once. The sample was naive CD8+ T cells sorted from blood. The receptors were sampled from a man younger than 30 in good health.

The chain recombines TRBV4-3 with TRBJ2-2; D is perhaps TRBD1 (5 bases). Germline V CDR1 and CDR2: LGHNA, YSLEER. The ends were cut back, 0 bases at V and 0 bases at J, with 11 bases in the middle. CDR3 length: 17 residues. CDR3: CASSQDRGHSNTGELFF. CDR3 bases: TGCGCCAGCAGCCAAGATAGAGGACACTCGAACACCGGGGAGCTGTTTTTT.

The genes are TRBV28 and TRBJ1-2; 7 nucleotides align to TRBD1. This CDR3 contains 14 residues. With 3 bases clipped from V and 7 bases from J, the junction kept 8 bases outside the gene matches. Germline CDR1 reads MDHEN; CDR2 reads SYDVKM. The CDR3 loop is CASSFGTDLTGYTF. The CDR3 DNA reads as TGTGCCAGCAGTTTCGGGACAGATCTAACTGGCTACACCTTC.

The chain carries TRBV7-8 and TRBJ1-2, with D unclear. CDR1 and CDR2 from the germline V gene are SGHVS and FQNEAQ. V was pared by 7 bases and J by 7 bases, with 16 bases between. This CDR3 spans 13 amino acids. In nucleotides, the CDR3 is TGTGCCAGCACCCCAGTCTCGGTACGTGGCTACACCTTC. Translating gives CASTPVSVRGYTF.

Comment on this clone: The same CDR3 can be traced to other DNA sequences in this sample. This chain connects TRBV28 to TRBJ2-5; TRBD2 aligns across 7 bases. The CDR3 spans 14 residues. The germline CDR1 and CDR2 sequences are MDHEN and SYDVKM. The junction had 2 bases not matched to a gene; V was cut back by 2 bases and J by 2 bases. CDR3 in amino acids: CASSLSGVQETQYF. In DNA form, the CDR3 reads TGTGCCAGCAGTTTAAGCGGGGTTCAAGAGACCCAGTACTTC.

This sequence joins TRBV25-1 and TRBJ2-1; D gene ambiguous. Between the trimmed V and J ends, which lost 11 bases and 5 bases, there was a span of 16 bases. CDR3 size: 13 residues. Per germline, CDR1 MGHDK and CDR2 SYGVNS. CDR3 nucleotides: TGTGCCGCCCGTTCTGGGCCAAACAATGAGCAGTTCTTC. Protein: CAARSGPNNEQFF.

The V call is TRBV9, the J call TRBJ1-3; a weak D match, TRBD1 (5 bases). Germline V gene data show CDR1 as SGDLS and CDR2 as YYNGEE. The CDR3 runs to 15 residues. V lost 4 bases to trimming and J lost 0 bases, with 11 bases between them. CDR3 bases: TGTGCCAGCAGCCCCCACAGGAGCTCTGGAAACACCATATATTTT. It encodes CASSPHRSSGNTIYF.

The chain carries TRBV5-8 and TRBJ2-7, with a weak D call TRBD2 (5 bases). Germline CDR1 is SGHTS and CDR2 is YDEGEE. V was cut by 3 bases and J by 9 bases, with 7 bases left in between. This CDR3 comprises 10 residues. This CDR3 reads CASSYGGQYF. The CDR3 coding sequence is TGTGCCAGCAGCTACGGAGGGCAGTACTTC.

The rearrangement uses TRBV28 and TRBJ2-7, with 12 bases identical to TRBD1. CDR1 is MDHEN, CDR2 SYDVKM, per germline. Unmatched junction bases numbered 5, after V lost 2 bases and J lost 6 bases. This CDR3 comprises 15 residues. The CDR3 DNA reads TGTGCCAGCAGTTTAGGCCGGGACAGGGGGCTCGAGCAGTACTTC. The encoded protein is CASSLGRDRGLEQYF.

The chain uses TRBV2 and TRBJ2-2; D perhaps matches TRBD2 (6 bases). Germline CDR1 reads SNHLY; CDR2 reads FYNNEI. The CDR3 runs 12 residues. The V end was cut by 6 bases, the J end by 5 bases, with 7 bases between. The DNA of the CDR3 is TGTGCCAGCAGGGAGGGGACCGGGGAGCTGTTTTTT. Translating it yields CASREGTGELFF.

On this clone: The same CDR3 is also encoded by other DNA sequences in this sample. The rearrangement links TRBV18 to TRBJ1-1; D gene unclear. The CDR3 has 12 residues. Trimming cost V 5 bases and J 3 bases, with 7 bases left between them. CDR1 is KGHSH, CDR2 LQKENI, per germline. The DNA of the CDR3 is TGTGCCAGCTCAAGTGGGGACACTGAAGCTTTCTTT. Translated, it gives CASSSGDTEAFF.

On this clone: The identical CDR3 is also encoded by other nucleotide sequences in the sample. V usage is TRBV5-6 and J usage is TRBJ2-2, with 8 bases identical to TRBD2. Germline V gene data show CDR1 as SGHDT and CDR2 as YYEEEE. The trim removed 0 bases at V and 5 bases at J, leaving 3 bases unmatched. The CDR3 extends over 15 amino acids. The CDR3 DNA follows: TGTGCCAGCAGCTTGGAATTAGCGGGAACCGGGGAGCTGTTTTTT. Encoded protein: CASSLELAGTGELFF.

Only a few counts were recorded for this clone. The sample has other DNA sequences that encode this CDR3 too. CDR3 nucleotide sequence: TGTGCCAGCAGCCTTGGACAGGGAAGCTATGGCTACACCTTC. It yields the protein CASSLGQGSYGYTF. The chain carries TRBV13 and TRBJ1-2; 8 nucleotides align to TRBD1. Germline V gene data show CDR1 as PRHDT and CDR2 as FYEKMQ (reference sequence). The CDR3 consists of 14 residues. V dropped 5 bases and J dropped 4; count of bases not matched to a gene: 6. Based on the CDR3 plus reference TRBV13 and TRBJ1-2, the full variable domain is AAGVIQSPRHLIKEKRETATLKCYPIPRHDTVYWYQQGPGQDPQFLISFYEKMQSDKGSIPDRFSAQQFSDYHSELNMSSLELGDSALYFCASSLGQGSYGYTFGSGTRLTVV.

This sequence joins TRBV4-3 and TRBJ2-7; D may be TRBD1 or TRBD2 (5 bases each). Trimming stripped 1 base from V and 2 bases from J, with 12 bases between. Germline V gene sequence: CDR1 LGHNA, CDR2 YSLEER. CDR3 length: 15 residues. The DNA of the CDR3 is TGCGCCAGCAGCCAAGGATCGGGACCCACCTACGAGCAGTACTTC. Protein: CASSQGSGPTYEQYF.

J is TRBJ1-2 and V is TRBV2; the D gene is possibly TRBD1 (5 bases). The CDR3 totals 16 residues. The germline V gene has CDR1 SNHLY and CDR2 FYNNEI. V dropped 2 bases and J dropped 4 bases, with 17 bases sitting between them. For the CDR3, the DNA is TGTGCCAGCAGTGAAATAGGGGCGGCAGCCAGCTATGGCTACACCTTC. It translates to CASSEIGAAASYGYTF.

The rearrangement uses TRBV7-8 and TRBJ1-3; D remains ambiguous. Germline V gene lookup returns CDR1 SGHVS and CDR2 FQNEAQ. V dropped 5 bases and J dropped 8 bases, with 16 bases sitting between them. The CDR3 length is 14 residues. The CDR3 sequence is CASSLRPWEDTIYF. The CDR3 DNA sequence: TGTGCCAGCAGCCTTCGGCCCTGGGAGGACACCATATATTTT.

The CDR3 loop is CASSWDRAETDTQYF. The CDR3 nucleotides read TGTGCCAGCAGCTGGGACCGAGCGGAAACAGATACGCAGTATTTT. The gene calls are TRBV13 and TRBJ2-3, with D perhaps TRBD1 or TRBD2 (5 bases each). V lost 4 bases, J lost 3 bases, and 14 bases lay in between. Germline V CDR1 and CDR2: PRHDT, FYEKMQ (reference sequence). The CDR3 contains 15 residues. Full variable domain (outside the CDR3, taken from reference TRBV13 and TRBJ2-3): AAGVIQSPRHLIKEKRETATLKCYPIPRHDTVYWYQQGPGQDPQFLISFYEKMQSDKGSIPDRFSAQQFSDYHSELNMSSLELGDSALYFCASSWDRAETDTQYFGPGTRLTVL.

The chain has TRBV5-6 and TRBJ2-7; 7 bases match TRBD1. The CDR3 length is 17 residues. The germline gives CDR1 SGHDT, CDR2 YYEEEE. J was trimmed by 2 bases and V by 0 bases; bases with no gene match: 11. CDR3 in amino acids: CASSLDGAGGFTYEQYF. CDR3 nucleotides: TGTGCCAGCAGCTTGGACGGAGCAGGGGGTTTTACCTACGAGCAGTACTTC.

J is TRBJ2-2 and V is TRBV20-1, with D unresolved. In germline, CDR1 is DFQATT, CDR2 SNEGSKA (reference sequence). The CDR3 covers 11 residues. V lost 1 base and J lost 7, with 4 bases in between. The CDR3 DNA reads as TGCAGTGCTAGAGTAGTCGGGGAGCTGTTTTTT. It yields the protein CSARVVGELFF.

The chain carries TRBV7-8 and TRBJ1-1; 8 positions match TRBD1. The germline CDR1 and CDR2 sequences are SGHVS and FQNEAQ. This CDR3 is 14 amino acids long. With 3 bases clipped from V and 5 bases from J, the junction kept 5 bases outside the gene matches. The DNA for the CDR3 is TGTGCCAGCAGCTTCGGACAGGGTTGGACTGAAGCTTTCTTT. Its translation: CASSFGQGWTEAFF.

V usage is TRBV4-1 and J usage is TRBJ1-6; TRBD1 aligns across 7 bases. The CDR3 runs 14 residues. With 4 bases clipped from V and 9 bases from J, the junction kept 6 bases outside the gene matches. Per germline, CDR1 MGHRA and CDR2 YSYEKL. DNA for the CDR3: TGCGCCAGCAGCCCCCGACAGGGTTTTTCACCCCTCCACTTT. Translation gives CASSPRQGFSPLHF.

The CDR3 region has the DNA TGTGCCAGCAGTGCTGGGGGGCGCCTAGATGGCTACACCTTC. Protein sequence: CASSAGGRLDGYTF. The chain links TRBV2 to TRBJ1-2; D might be TRBD1 (6 bases). This CDR3 region has 14 residues. Deletions cut 4 bases from V and 6 bases from J, with 15 bases between. Per germline, CDR1 SNHLY and CDR2 FYNNEI.